Given below is one T cell receptor beta chain in context. The source of the sample is a study of identical twins. TCRdb re-analysed the 5' RACE reads in MiXCR, keeping a single row per CDR3 protein. The sample lists under 800,000 distinct CDR3 sequences, 21% occurring once. The CDR3 loop spans 18 amino acids. Trimming cost V 10 bases and J 0 bases; bases outside gene matches: 20. The V gene's germline CDR1 is SNHLY and CDR2 FYNNEI. These data were also filed under a second study, of T cells expressing NK-cell markers.

The chain links TRBV2 to TRBJ2-7; 8 positions match TRBD1. This receptor was taken from a woman between 18 and 29 years old in good health. The material sequenced was PBMCs. CDR3 nucleotides: TGTGCCACCCGGGCTGGGGGCAGGGGGCTGTTAAGCTCCTACGAGCAGTACTTC. This codes for CATRAGGRGLLSSYEQYF.